These 27 T cell receptor beta chains share one sample of origin, sequenced in a study of cytomegalovirus exposure and HLA in healthy donors. The study ran its PCR with 60 Vbeta and 13 Jbeta primers. Libraries were prepared by immunoSEQ multiplex PCR; TCRdb keeps only in-frame clonotypes and omits some of them. Of about 140,000 clones detected, roughly 68% appear once; the ten largest clones hold about 10%. Source material: PBMCs. The receptors were gathered from a man between 25 and 39 years old in good health and CMV-seropositive.

The chain joins TRBV11-3 to TRBJ2-1; 10 nucleotides line up with TRBD1. After removal of 5 bases from V and 6 bases from J, the junction contained 4 bases not matched to a gene. The CDR3 extends over 14 amino acids. CDR1 SGHNT and CDR2 YENEEA come from the germline V gene. CDR3 coding DNA: TGTGCCAGCAGCATGAGACAGGGGGCCAATGAGCAGTTCTTC. Protein sequence: CASSMRQGANEQFF.

This chain connects TRBV5-1 to TRBJ1-1, with a possible D match to TRBD1 (6 bases). Germline CDR1 SGHRS, CDR2 YFSETQ. The CDR3 length is 13 residues. Trimming took 0 bases from V and 10 from J, leaving 13 bases between them. CDR3 loop: CASSLDRQALAFF. The CDR3 bases are TGCGCCAGCAGCTTGGACAGACAGGCATTAGCTTTCTTT.

The V gene is TRBV19, the J gene TRBJ1-5; a possible D gene is TRBD1 (6 bases). The CDR3 is 14 residues long. Germline V gives CDR1 LNHDA, CDR2 SQIVND (reference sequence). The ends were cut back, 7 bases at V and 6 bases at J, with 16 bases in the middle. DNA of the CDR3: TGTGCCAGTACCCAAGACAGGAGAGGTCAGCCCCAGCATTTT. Translating gives CASTQDRRGQPQHF. Full variable domain (rest looked up from reference TRBV19 and TRBJ1-5): DGGITQSPKYLFRKEGQNVTLSCEQNLNHDAMYWYRQDPGQGLRLIYYSQIVNDFQKGDIAEGYSVSREKKESFPLTVTSAQKNPTAFYLCASTQDRRGQPQHFGDGTRLSIL.

A few counts support this clone. CDR3 region: CASSTSTGTYEQYF. The CDR3 region has the DNA TGTGCCAGCAGCACTTCGACAGGGACCTACGAGCAGTACTTC. The J gene is TRBJ2-7, the V gene TRBV11-2; 7 bases map to TRBD1. CDR1 is SGHAT, CDR2 FQNNGV, per germline. The CDR3 has 14 amino acids. V was pared by 5 bases and J by 2 bases, with 6 bases of the junction left unmatched.

Notes on this clone: Relative to the germline gene, one junction end is altered; a read error may explain this. This chain links TRBV7-9 with TRBJ2-2; D may be TRBD1 (9 bases). CDR3 size: 19 residues. Germline V gene data show CDR1 as SEHNR and CDR2 as FQNEAQ (reference sequence). Here the CDR3 DNA reads TGTTCCAGCAGCCGAGCGGGGGTGTGGGACAGGGAGCTCACCGGGGAGCTGTTTTTT. Protein product: CSSSRAGVWDRELTGELFF.

The rearrangement links TRBV30 to TRBJ2-1; D not certain. CDR1 and CDR2 from the germline V gene are GTSNPN and SVGIG (reference sequence). CDR3 length equals 14 residues. V was cut by 3 bases and J by 7 bases, with 16 bases left in between. This CDR3 reads CAWRAYRVRNEQFF. Written as DNA, the CDR3 is TGTGCCTGGAGAGCCTATCGGGTTCGGAATGAGCAGTTCTTC.

The gene calls are TRBV30 and TRBJ2-5; D not certain. Germline-derived CDR1 and CDR2 are GTSNPN and SVGIG (reference sequence). This CDR3 contains 13 residues. V lost 0 bases and J 3 bases, leaving 8 bases between the germline ends. The CDR3 spells CAWSVRRKETQYF. Here the CDR3 DNA reads TGTGCCTGGAGTGTAAGGAGAAAAGAGACCCAGTACTTC.

The chain combines TRBV11-2 with TRBJ2-7; TRBD2 matches at 8 bases. The CDR3 runs 12 residues. J gave up 5 bases and V 5 bases, and 2 bases lay outside the gene matches. Per the germline V gene, CDR1 is SGHAT and CDR2 is FQNNGV. CDR3 coding DNA: TGTGCCAGCAGCCGGGAGGGCCACGAGCAGTACTTC. Its protein product is CASSREGHEQYF.

The chain has TRBV11-3 and TRBJ2-3; tentatively, D is TRBD2 (5 bases). V lost 5 bases to trimming and J lost 2 bases, with 20 bases between them. CDR1 and CDR2 from the germline V gene are SGHNT and YENEEA. The CDR3 has 17 residues. Written as DNA, the CDR3 is TGTGCCAGCAGCATCTTACTAGGCGTGGAACTCACAGATACGCAGTATTTT. This encodes CASSILLGVELTDTQYF.

This chain joins TRBV4-1 and TRBJ1-2; 12 nucleotides agree with TRBD1. The V gene's germline CDR1 is MGHRA and CDR2 YSYEKL. With V trimmed by 3 bases and J by 4 bases, 6 bases remained unmatched. The CDR3 has 16 amino acids. The chain's CDR3 is CASSQGQGAGFYGYTF. CDR3 nucleotides: TGCGCCAGCAGCCAGGGACAGGGGGCAGGATTCTATGGCTACACCTTC.

The sample holds one count of this clone. The V call is TRBV28, the J call TRBJ1-2; D may be TRBD1 (6 bases). Trimming took off 3 bases at V and 2 bases at J, with 10 bases between the two ends. The CDR3 has 14 amino acids. Per germline, CDR1 MDHEN and CDR2 SYDVKM. The CDR3 sequence: CASSFLGANYGYTF. The CDR3 DNA follows: TGTGCCAGCAGTTTTTTGGGGGCGAACTATGGCTACACCTTC.

The genes are TRBV4-2 and TRBJ2-1, with TRBD2 identical over 9 bases. V trimming: 5 bases; J trimming: 7 bases; junction bases outside the gene matches: 15. Germline CDR1 is LGHNA and CDR2 is YNFKEQ. CDR3 size: 17 residues. The CDR3 coding sequence is TGTGCCAGCAGCTCGAGGGGAGCTAGCGGGAAAGAGAATGAGCAGTTCTTC. Protein product: CASSSRGASGKENEQFF.

CDR3 coding DNA: TGCAGCGTAATATCGGGACTAGCGGCACATGGGCAGTTCTTC. Encoded protein: CSVISGLAAHGQFF. V gene TRBV29-1 combines with J gene TRBJ2-1; 11 bases agree with TRBD2. The CDR3 consists of 14 residues. V gave up 6 bases and J gave up 12 bases; unmatched junction bases: 13. CDR1 is SQVTM and CDR2 is ANQGSEA in the germline V gene.

The chain employs TRBV5-8 and TRBJ1-2; D is ambiguous. Trimming took 1 base from V and 0 from J, leaving 10 bases between them. Looked up from germline, CDR1 is SGHTS and CDR2 is YDEGEE. CDR3 length: 15 residues. CDR3 DNA sequence: TGTGCCAGCAGCTTGACATCATCAGCTAACTATGGCTACACCTTC. Its protein product is CASSLTSSANYGYTF.

The V call is TRBV7-2, the J call TRBJ2-5, with D maybe TRBD1 (5 bases). Germline loops: CDR1 SGHTA, CDR2 FQGNSA. The ends were cut back, 5 bases at V and 1 base at J, with 11 bases in the middle. The CDR3 length is 14 residues. The CDR3 DNA follows: TGTGCCAGCAGCCCCTCCAGGGCCCAAGAGACCCAGTACTTC. Protein: CASSPSRAQETQYF.

J is TRBJ1-1 and V is TRBV5-1, with 10 bases that match TRBD1. Per the germline V gene, CDR1 is SGHRS and CDR2 is YFSETQ. The CDR3 sequence is 18 residues long. V trimming: 4 bases; J trimming: 0 bases; junction bases outside the gene matches: 12. The CDR3 bases are TGCGCCAGCAGCGTCCGGGACAGGGGCCGCCTTATGAACACTGAAGCTTTCTTT. Protein product: CASSVRDRGRLMNTEAFF.

The chain employs TRBV28 and TRBJ2-7; 16 bases are a match to TRBD2. The germline V gene has CDR1 MDHEN and CDR2 SYDVKM. V lost 6 bases and J lost 9; bases outside the gene matches: 11. The CDR3 extends over 16 amino acids. This CDR3 reads CASSPGTSGRAPGQYF. As DNA, the CDR3 is TGTGCCAGCAGCCCCGGGACTAGCGGGAGGGCCCCCGGGCAGTACTTC.

The genes are TRBV25-1 and TRBJ2-5, with a tentative D call TRBD1 (6 bases). V lost 3 bases, J lost 5 bases, and 13 bases lay in between. The germline V gene encodes CDR1 MGHDK and CDR2 SYGVNS. The CDR3 is 14 amino acids. This CDR3 reads CASSDRGFGETQYF. Written as DNA, the CDR3 is TGTGCCAGCAGTGATAGGGGGTTCGGGGAGACCCAGTACTTC.

The V and J genes are TRBV4-2 and TRBJ2-1; TRBD2 matches at 12 bases. With V trimmed by 0 bases and J by 4 bases, 1 base remained unmatched. The CDR3 loop spans 16 amino acids. Germline CDR1 reads LGHNA; CDR2 reads YNFKEQ. CDR3 coding DNA: TGTGCCAGCAGCCAAGAACTAGCGGGGGGATACAATGAGCAGTTCTTC. Translated: CASSQELAGGYNEQFF.

This chain uses TRBV6-1 with TRBJ2-5; possible D gene TRBD2, 5 bases. The end of the DNA is better explained by TRBJ2-7, so the J call may be wrong. The CDR3 has 14 amino acids. Germline V gene data show CDR1 as MNHNS and CDR2 as SASEGT. The CDR3 DNA follows: TGTGCCAGCAGCCTACTAGGCGTATCGAACGAGCAGTACTTC. It encodes CASSLLGVSNEQYF.

The chain carries TRBV7-3 and TRBJ2-2; D might be TRBD1 (6 bases). V lost 2 bases, J lost 5 bases, and 6 bases lay in between. The CDR3 is 13 amino acids. Germline V CDR1 and CDR2: SGHTA, FQGTGA. The CDR3 spells CASSLQGTGELFF. The CDR3 DNA reads TGTGCCAGCAGCTTACAGGGGACCGGGGAGCTGTTTTTT.

The V call is TRBV5-1, the J call TRBJ2-7; D remains ambiguous. The CDR3 covers 12 residues. Germline CDR1 is SGHRS and CDR2 is YFSETQ. V was pared by 7 bases and J by 3 bases, with 11 bases between. CDR3 in amino acids: CASRTDDYEQYF. The CDR3 DNA sequence: TGCGCCAGCCGCACAGACGACTACGAGCAGTACTTC.

This clone has only one observation. J is TRBJ1-2 and V is TRBV6-5; 7 bases match TRBD1. V shed 5 bases, J shed 2 bases, and the junction held 8 bases outside the gene matches. Germline loops: CDR1 MNHEY, CDR2 SVGAGI. The CDR3 consists of 15 residues. Written as DNA, the CDR3 is TGTGCCAGCAGTCAGACGACAGGGAGAAACTATGGCTACACCTTC. Translated: CASSQTTGRNYGYTF.

This rearrangement joins TRBV7-9 to TRBJ2-7; no definite D call. Germline-derived CDR1 and CDR2 are SEHNR and FQNEAQ (reference sequence). The CDR3 loop spans 15 amino acids. The V gene lost 4 bases and the J gene lost 0 bases, with 13 bases spanning the gap. Written as DNA, the CDR3 is TGTGCCAGCAGCTCATTCACCCGGAGCTCCTACGAGCAGTACTTC. Translation: CASSSFTRSSYEQYF. Using reference TRBV7-9 and TRBJ2-7 for the parts outside the CDR3, the full variable domain is DTGVSQNPRHKITKRGQNVTFRCDPISEHNRLYWYRQTLGQGPEFLTYFQNEAQLEKSRLLSDRFSAERPKGSFSTLEIQRTEQGDSAMYLCASSSFTRSSYEQYFGPGTRLTVT.

V is TRBV11-2 and J is TRBJ2-4, with a tentative D call TRBD2 (5 bases). Looked up from germline, CDR1 is SGHAT and CDR2 is FQNNGV. The V and J ends lost 7 bases and 1 base respectively, with 11 bases between them. The CDR3 consists of 14 residues. This CDR3 reads CASTNPGAKNIQYF. The CDR3 nucleotides read TGTGCCAGCACCAATCCGGGGGCCAAAAACATTCAGTACTTC.

This sequence joins TRBV28 and TRBJ2-5; 9 bases match TRBD1. This CDR3 is 15 amino acids long. Germline V gives CDR1 MDHEN, CDR2 SYDVKM. The V and J ends lost 8 bases and 1 base, in that order; junction bases with no gene match: 8. CDR3 sequence (DNA): TGTGCCAGCGTCCCGGGACAGGGAGGCCAAGAGACCCAGTACTTC. Its translation: CASVPGQGGQETQYF. The whole variable domain, filled in from reference TRBV28 and TRBJ2-5, reads DVKVTQSSRYLVKRTGEKVFLECVQDMDHENMFWYRQDPGLGLRLIYFSYDVKMKEKGDIPEGYSVSREKKERFSLILESASTNQTSMYLCASVPGQGGQETQYFGPGTRLLVL.

V gene TRBV5-1 combines with J gene TRBJ2-3; 7 nucleotides agree with TRBD1. Germline V CDR1 and CDR2: SGHRS, YFSETQ. This CDR3 spans 15 amino acids. V was clipped by 6 bases and J by 4 bases; unmatched bases: 11. CDR3 DNA sequence: TGCGCCAGCACCACTTCGGGACAGAGGGCAGATACGCAGTATTTT. It is translated as CASTTSGQRADTQYF.